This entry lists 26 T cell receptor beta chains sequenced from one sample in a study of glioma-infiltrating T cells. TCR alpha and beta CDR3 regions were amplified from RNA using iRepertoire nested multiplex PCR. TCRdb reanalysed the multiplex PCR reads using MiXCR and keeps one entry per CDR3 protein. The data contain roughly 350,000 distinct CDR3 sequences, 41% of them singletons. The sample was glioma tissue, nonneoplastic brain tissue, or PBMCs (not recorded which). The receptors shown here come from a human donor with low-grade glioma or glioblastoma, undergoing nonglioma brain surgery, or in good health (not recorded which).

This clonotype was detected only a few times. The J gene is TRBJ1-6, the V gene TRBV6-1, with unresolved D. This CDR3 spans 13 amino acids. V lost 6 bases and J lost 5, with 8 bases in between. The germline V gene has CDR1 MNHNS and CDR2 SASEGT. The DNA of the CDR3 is TGTGCCAGCAGAAGGGTGAATAATTCACCCCTCCACTTT. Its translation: CASRRVNNSPLHF.

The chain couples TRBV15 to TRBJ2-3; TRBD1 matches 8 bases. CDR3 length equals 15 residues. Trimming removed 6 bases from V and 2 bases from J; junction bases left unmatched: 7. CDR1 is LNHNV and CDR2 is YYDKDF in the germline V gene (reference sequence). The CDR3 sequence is CATRAGTGHTDTQYF. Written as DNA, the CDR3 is TGTGCCACCAGGGCGGGGACAGGTCACACAGATACGCAGTATTTT. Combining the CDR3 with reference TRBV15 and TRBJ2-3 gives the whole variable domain DAMVIQNPRYQVTQFGKPVTLSCSQTLNHNVMYWYQQKSSQAPKLLFHYYDKDFNNEADTPDNFQSRRPNTSFCFLDIRSPGLGDTAMYLCATRAGTGHTDTQYFGPGTRLTVL.

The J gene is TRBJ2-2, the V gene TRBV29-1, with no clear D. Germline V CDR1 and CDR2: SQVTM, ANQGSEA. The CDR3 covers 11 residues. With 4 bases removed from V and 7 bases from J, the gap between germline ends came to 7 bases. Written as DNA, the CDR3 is TGCAGCGTTGGAAGGTTCGGGGAGCTGTTTTTT. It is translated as CSVGRFGELFF.

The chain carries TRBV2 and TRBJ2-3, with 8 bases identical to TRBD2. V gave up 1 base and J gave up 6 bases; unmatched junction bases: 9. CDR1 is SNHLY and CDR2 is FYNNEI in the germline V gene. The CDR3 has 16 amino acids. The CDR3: CASSEETSGSGDTQYF. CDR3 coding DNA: TGTGCCAGCAGTGAAGAAACCAGCGGGAGTGGCGATACGCAGTATTTT.

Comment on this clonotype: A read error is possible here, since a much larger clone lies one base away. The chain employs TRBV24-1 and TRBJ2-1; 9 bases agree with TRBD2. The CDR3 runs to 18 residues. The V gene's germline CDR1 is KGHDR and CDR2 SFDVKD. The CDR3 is CATSDYGGASGTYNEHFF. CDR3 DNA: TGTGCCACCAGTGATTACGGTGGGGCTAGCGGGACGTACAATGAGCATTTCTTC.

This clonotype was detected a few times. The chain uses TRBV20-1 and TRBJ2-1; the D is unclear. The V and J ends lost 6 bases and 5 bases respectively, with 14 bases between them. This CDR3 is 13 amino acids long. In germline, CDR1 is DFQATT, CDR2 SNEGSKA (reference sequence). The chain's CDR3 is CSASRSADNEQFF. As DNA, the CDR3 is TGCAGTGCGAGCCGCTCCGCTGACAATGAGCAGTTCTTC.

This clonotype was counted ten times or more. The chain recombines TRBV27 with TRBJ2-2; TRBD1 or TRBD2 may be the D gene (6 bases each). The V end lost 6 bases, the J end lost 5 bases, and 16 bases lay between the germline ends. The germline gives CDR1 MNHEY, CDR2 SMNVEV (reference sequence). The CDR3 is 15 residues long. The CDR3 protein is CASSPAGGGTGELFF. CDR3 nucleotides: TGTGCCAGCAGCCCGGCCGGGGGCGGGACCGGGGAGCTGTTTTTT.

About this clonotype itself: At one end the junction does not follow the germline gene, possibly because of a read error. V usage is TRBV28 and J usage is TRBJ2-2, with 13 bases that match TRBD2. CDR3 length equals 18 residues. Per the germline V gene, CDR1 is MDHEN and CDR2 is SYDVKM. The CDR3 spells CASSLGTSGNEFTGQLFF. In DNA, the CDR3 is TGTGCCAGCAGCCTCGGGACTAGCGGGAATGAGTTCACCGGGCAGCTGTTTTTT. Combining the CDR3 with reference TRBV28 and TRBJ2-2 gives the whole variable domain DVKVTQSSRYLVKRTGEKVFLECVQDMDHENMFWYRQDPGLGLRLIYFSYDVKMKEKGDIPEGYSVSREKKERFSLILESASTNQTSMYLCASSLGTSGNEFTGQLFFGEGSRLTVL.

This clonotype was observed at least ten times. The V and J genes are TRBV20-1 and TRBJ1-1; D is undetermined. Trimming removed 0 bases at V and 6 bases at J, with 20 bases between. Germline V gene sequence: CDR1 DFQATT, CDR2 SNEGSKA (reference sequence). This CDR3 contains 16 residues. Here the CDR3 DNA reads TGCAGTGCTAGAGATGCTGGAAGGCCCCCCTACGCTGAAGCTTTCTTT. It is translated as CSARDAGRPPYAEAFF.

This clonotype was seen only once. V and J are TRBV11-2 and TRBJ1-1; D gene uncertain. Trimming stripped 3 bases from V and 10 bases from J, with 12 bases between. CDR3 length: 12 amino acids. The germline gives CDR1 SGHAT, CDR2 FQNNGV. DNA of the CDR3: TGTGCCAGCAGCTTCGGACTTAGAGGAGCTTTCTTT. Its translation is CASSFGLRGAFF.

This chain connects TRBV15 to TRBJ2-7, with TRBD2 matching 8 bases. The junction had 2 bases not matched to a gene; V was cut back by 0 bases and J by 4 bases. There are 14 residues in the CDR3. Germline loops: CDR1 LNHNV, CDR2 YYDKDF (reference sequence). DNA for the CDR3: TGTGCCACCAGCAGAGAGGGCGGGAGGTACGAGCAGTACTTC. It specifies CATSREGGRYEQYF.

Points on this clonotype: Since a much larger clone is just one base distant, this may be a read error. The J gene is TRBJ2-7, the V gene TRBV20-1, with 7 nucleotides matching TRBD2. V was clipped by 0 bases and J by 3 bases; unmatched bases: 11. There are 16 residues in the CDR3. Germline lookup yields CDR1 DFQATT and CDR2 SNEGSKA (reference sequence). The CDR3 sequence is CSARDLTSWRVYEQYF. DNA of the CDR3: TGCAGTGCTAGAGATCTGACTAGCTGGAGAGTCTACGAGCAGTACTTC.

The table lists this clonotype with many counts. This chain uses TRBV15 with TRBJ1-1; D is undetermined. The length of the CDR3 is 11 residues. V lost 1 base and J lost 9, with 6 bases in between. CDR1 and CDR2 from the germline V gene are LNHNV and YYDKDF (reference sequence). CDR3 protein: CATSRVSKAFF. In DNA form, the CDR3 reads TGTGCCACCAGCAGAGTCTCTAAAGCTTTCTTT.

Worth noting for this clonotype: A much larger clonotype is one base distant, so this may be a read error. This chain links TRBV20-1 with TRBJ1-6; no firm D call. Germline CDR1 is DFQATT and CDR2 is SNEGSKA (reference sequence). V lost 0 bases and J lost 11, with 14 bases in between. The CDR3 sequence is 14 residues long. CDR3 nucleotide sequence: TGCAGTGCTAGAGAGAACCTCGACCTTCCACCCCTCCACTTT. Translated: CSARENLDLPPLHF.

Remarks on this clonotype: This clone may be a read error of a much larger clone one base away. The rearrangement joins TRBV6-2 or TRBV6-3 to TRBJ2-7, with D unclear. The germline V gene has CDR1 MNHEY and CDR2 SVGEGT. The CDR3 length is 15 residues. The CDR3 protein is CPSSQPLGGVDEQYF. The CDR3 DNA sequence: TGTCCCAGCAGTCAACCCCTCGGTGGGGTCGACGAGCAGTACTTC.

The CDR3 DNA reads as TGTGCCAGCAGCTCTGCGAGTGCTCCTTTGGACACCGGGGAGCTGTTTTTT. It translates to CASSSASAPLDTGELFF. This chain uses TRBV5-4 with TRBJ2-2; no firm D call. The length of the CDR3 is 17 residues. Germline V gene data show CDR1 as SGHNT and CDR2 as YYREEE (reference sequence). Trimming left V 3 bases short and J 3 bases short, with 18 bases between.

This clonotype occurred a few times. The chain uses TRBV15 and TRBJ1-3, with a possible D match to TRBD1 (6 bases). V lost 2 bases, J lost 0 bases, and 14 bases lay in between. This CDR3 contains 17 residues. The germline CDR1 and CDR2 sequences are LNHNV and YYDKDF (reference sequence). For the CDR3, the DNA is TGTGCCACCAGCAGACCTACAGGGCTTAACTCTGGAAACACCATATATTTT. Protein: CATSRPTGLNSGNTIYF.

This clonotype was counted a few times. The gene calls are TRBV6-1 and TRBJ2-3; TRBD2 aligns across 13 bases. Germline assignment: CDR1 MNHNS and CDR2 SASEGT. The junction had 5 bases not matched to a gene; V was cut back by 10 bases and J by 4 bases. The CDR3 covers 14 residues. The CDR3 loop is CAIGLAGVADTQYF. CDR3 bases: TGTGCCATCGGACTAGCGGGAGTTGCAGATACGCAGTATTTT.

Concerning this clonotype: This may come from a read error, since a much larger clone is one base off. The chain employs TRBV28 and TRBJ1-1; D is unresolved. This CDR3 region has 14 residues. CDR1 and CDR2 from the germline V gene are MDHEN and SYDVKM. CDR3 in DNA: TGTGCCAGCCGAGTCTCGGGGATGAACACTGGAGCTTTCTTT. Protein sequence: CASRVSGMNTGAFF.

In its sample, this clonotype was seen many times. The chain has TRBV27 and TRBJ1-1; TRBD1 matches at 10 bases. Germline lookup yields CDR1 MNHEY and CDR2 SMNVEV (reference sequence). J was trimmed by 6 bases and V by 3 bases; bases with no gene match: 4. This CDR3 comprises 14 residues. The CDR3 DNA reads TGTGCCAGCAGTTTGGACAGGGGGTTCGCTGAAGCTTTCTTT. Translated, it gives CASSLDRGFAEAFF.

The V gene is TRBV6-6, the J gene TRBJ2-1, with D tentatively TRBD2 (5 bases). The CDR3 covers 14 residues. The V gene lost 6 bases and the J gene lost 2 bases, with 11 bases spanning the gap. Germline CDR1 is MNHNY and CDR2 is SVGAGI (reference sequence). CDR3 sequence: CASRGSRAYNEQFF. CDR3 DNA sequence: TGTGCCAGCAGGGGGAGCCGAGCCTACAATGAGCAGTTCTTC.

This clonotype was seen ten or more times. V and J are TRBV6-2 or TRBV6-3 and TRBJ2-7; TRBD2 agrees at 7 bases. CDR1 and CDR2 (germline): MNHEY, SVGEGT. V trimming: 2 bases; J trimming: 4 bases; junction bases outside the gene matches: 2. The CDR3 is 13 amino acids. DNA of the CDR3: TGTGCCAGCAGTTACGTCGGGGGGTACGAGCAGTACTTC. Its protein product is CASSYVGGYEQYF.

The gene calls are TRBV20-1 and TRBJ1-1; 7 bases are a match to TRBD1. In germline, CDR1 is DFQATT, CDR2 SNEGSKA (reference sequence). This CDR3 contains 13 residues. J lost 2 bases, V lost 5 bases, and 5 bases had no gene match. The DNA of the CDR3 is TGCAGTGCTGACCAGGGGGGTAACACTGAAGCTTTCTTT. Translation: CSADQGGNTEAFF.

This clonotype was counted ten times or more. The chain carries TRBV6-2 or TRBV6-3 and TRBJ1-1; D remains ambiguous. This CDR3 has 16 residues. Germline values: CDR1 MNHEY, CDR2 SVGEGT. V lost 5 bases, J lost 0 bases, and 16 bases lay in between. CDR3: CASSPQLAQMNTEAFF. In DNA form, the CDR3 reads TGTGCCAGCAGTCCCCAGCTTGCGCAGATGAACACTGAAGCTTTCTTT.

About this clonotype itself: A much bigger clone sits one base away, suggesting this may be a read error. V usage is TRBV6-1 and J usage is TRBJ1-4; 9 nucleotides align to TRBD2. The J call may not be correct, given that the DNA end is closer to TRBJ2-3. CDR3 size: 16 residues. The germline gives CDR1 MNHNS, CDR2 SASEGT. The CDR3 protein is CASSRGTSWRADAQYF. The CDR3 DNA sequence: TGTGCCAGCAGCCGAGGGACTAGCTGGAGGGCAGATGCGCAGTATTTT.

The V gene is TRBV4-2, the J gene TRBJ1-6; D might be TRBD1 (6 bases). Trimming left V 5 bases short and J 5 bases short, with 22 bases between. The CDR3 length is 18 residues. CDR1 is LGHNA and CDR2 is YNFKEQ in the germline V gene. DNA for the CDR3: TGTGCCAGCAGCTCACTATGGACAGTAAAGCGGGATAATTCACCCCTCCACTTT. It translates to CASSSLWTVKRDNSPLHF.